Listed below are T cell receptor beta chains from one sample, sequenced in a study of blood T cell repertoires in COVID-19. Using immunoSEQ multiplex PCR, the repertoire was profiled, and TCRdb retains in-frame clones only, with some absent. This table holds 300,000 to 450,000 clones, 88% found once. Sequencing was performed on PBMCs or T cells enriched from blood (not recorded which). Receptors originate from a young woman who had recovered from COVID-19. Each CDR3 is given with its conserved first and last residue. The D gene is left open where the match is weak. A clone size is listed for some rows: how often the clone was seen (once, few, many), or a class if it is expanded.

CDR3 protein	CDR3 DNA	clone size	V gene	J gene	D gene
CASSRLAGGSYNEQFF	TGTGCCAGCAGCCGGCTAGCGGGGGGCTCCTACAATGAGCAGTTCTTC	once	TRBV3-1/TRBV3-2	TRBJ2-1	TRBD2
CASSSGQGEVPEAFF	TGCGCCAGCAGCTCTGGACAGGGGGAGGTTCCTGAAGCTTTCTTT	NA	TRBV5-1	TRBJ1-1	TRBD1
CASSHGTGGEVRQWQPQHF	TGCGCCAGCAGCCACGGGACAGGGGGCGAGGTGCGCCAATGGCAGCCCCAGCATTTT	NA	TRBV4-1	TRBJ1-5	TRBD1
CASSLHGSEAFF	TGTGCCAGCAGCTTACATGGCAGTGAAGCTTTCTTT	NA	TRBV7-9	TRBJ1-1	NA
CASSQTGDTEAFF	TGCGCCAGCAGCCAGACCGGGGACACTGAAGCTTTCTTT	NA	TRBV4-1	TRBJ1-1	NA
CSVLYAGQYTEAFF	TGCAGCGTTCTCTACGCTGGACAGTACACTGAAGCTTTCTTT	NA	TRBV29-1	TRBJ1-1	NA
CASSSTGAGNQPQHF	TGTGCCAGCAGTTCCACTGGGGCCGGCAATCAGCCCCAGCATTTT	NA	TRBV28	TRBJ1-5	NA
CASEHRARYGYTF	TGTGCCAGCGAACACAGGGCTCGCTATGGCTACACCTTC	NA	TRBV19	TRBJ1-2	NA
CASSQHYLERQGGQPQHF	TGCGCCAGCAGCCAACATTATTTAGAGAGACAGGGCGGTCAGCCCCAGCATTTT	NA	TRBV4-3	TRBJ1-5	TRBD1
CASSIRGEQFF	TGTGCCAGCAGCATTCGGGGTGAGCAGTTCTTC	NA	TRBV5-4	TRBJ2-1	NA
CASSFDSPNTEAFF	TGTGCCAGCAGCTTCGACAGTCCGAACACTGAAGCTTTCTTT	NA	TRBV11-2	TRBJ1-1	NA
CASRPTGYYEQYF	TGTGCCAGCAGACCTACAGGGTACTACGAGCAGTACTTC	NA	TRBV5-5	TRBJ2-7	NA
CASSRMAGQGEKLFF	TGCGCCAGCAGCCGAATGGCGGGACAGGGTGAAAAACTGTTTTTT	NA	TRBV5-1	TRBJ1-4	TRBD1
CASSYKGAAEQFF	TGTGCCAGCAGTTACAAGGGGGCGGCTGAGCAGTTCTTC	NA	TRBV6-5	TRBJ2-1	TRBD1
CASSPSEFRGNEQFF	TGCGCCAGCAGCCCGTCTGAGTTCAGGGGCAATGAGCAGTTCTTC	NA	TRBV4-3	TRBJ2-1	NA
CASSPSPGVPSSYEQYF	TGTGCCAGCAGCCCCTCCCCAGGGGTTCCGTCATCCTACGAGCAGTACTTC	NA	TRBV7-9	TRBJ2-7	NA
CASSYSGLAGYTDTQYF	TGTGCCAGCAGTTACTCAGGACTAGCGGGGTACACAGATACGCAGTATTTT	NA	TRBV6-2/TRBV6-3	TRBJ2-3	TRBD2
CASSPGTPYGYTF	TGTGCCAGCAGCCCCGGGACACCCTATGGCTACACCTTC	NA	TRBV7-8	TRBJ1-2	NA
CASSYSGQGYSPLHF	TGTGCCAGCAGTTACTCGGGACAGGGTTATTCACCCCTCCACTTT	NA	TRBV6-5	TRBJ1-6	TRBD1
CASGPIGGTQYF	TGTGCCAGCGGCCCTATAGGCGGGACCCAGTACTTC	NA	TRBV3-1/TRBV3-2	TRBJ2-5	NA
CASSKGKVGPGQGSGNTIYF	TGTGCCAGCAGCAAAGGAAAAGTGGGGCCGGGACAGGGCTCTGGAAACACCATATATTTT	few	TRBV21-1	TRBJ1-3	NA
CASSQDLRTLGYGYTF	TGTGCCAGCAGCCAAGATCTCCGGACTCTCGGCTATGGCTACACCTTC	NA	TRBV4-2	TRBJ1-2	NA
CASGLRGPTEAFF	TGCGCCAGCGGACTTCGGGGTCCCACTGAAGCTTTCTTT	NA	TRBV5-1	TRBJ1-1	NA
CASSQAGYHTEAFF	TGTGCCAGCAGCCAAGCAGGGTATCACACTGAAGCTTTCTTT	NA	TRBV3-1/TRBV3-2	TRBJ1-1	NA
CASSRGGIGSNYGYTF	TGCGCCAGCTCCCGGGGAGGGATCGGTAGTAACTATGGCTACACCTTC	NA	TRBV5-1	TRBJ1-2	NA
CASSLGPGEETQYF	TGTGCCAGCAGCTTAGGTCCAGGGGAAGAGACCCAGTACTTC	NA	TRBV7-3	TRBJ2-5	NA
CASSTDAVNQPQHF	TGTGCCAGCAGCACCGACGCGGTTAATCAGCCCCAGCATTTT	NA	TRBV11-3	TRBJ1-5	NA
CASSKDGGNQPQHF	TGTGCCAGCTCAAAGGACGGAGGAAATCAGCCCCAGCATTTT	NA	TRBV18	TRBJ1-5	NA
CASSSYRGNTEAFF	TGCGCCAGCAGCTCATACAGGGGGAACACTGAAGCTTTCTTT	NA	TRBV5-1	TRBJ1-1	TRBD1